The 8 T cell receptor beta chains below all came from one sample that was sequenced in a study of PD-1 blockade in mismatch repair-deficient tumors. TCRdb keeps only in-frame clones here, not all; method: immunoSEQ multiplex PCR. Among around 13,000 clones, around 86% were seen once, and the ten largest hold approximately 10%. Time point in this sample: identical approximately 10-day culture without peptide (control). These receptors lack a known antigen. Sequenced material: cells cultured in vitro, taken from a patient treated with pembrolizumab. The receptors come from an adult with mismatch repair-deficient cancer.

The J gene is TRBJ2-5, the V gene TRBV4-2; D is unresolved. This CDR3 contains 14 residues. CDR1 is LGHNA, CDR2 YNFKEQ, per germline. Trimming shortened V by 4 bases and J by 4 bases, and 13 bases separated the two germline ends. The CDR3 is CASSPGTSIETQYF. The CDR3 region has the DNA TGTGCCAGCAGCCCAGGAACGTCCATAGAGACCCAGTACTTC.

The V call is TRBV28, the J call TRBJ2-7, with D unresolved. The CDR3 runs to 11 residues. The V and J ends lost 8 bases and 2 bases respectively, with 7 bases between them. Germline V gene sequence: CDR1 MDHEN, CDR2 SYDVKM. The CDR3 sequence: CASSSAYEQYF. CDR3 sequence (DNA): TGTGCCAGCTCATCGGCCTACGAGCAGTACTTC. The variable domain in full, completed from reference TRBV28 and TRBJ2-7, reads DVKVTQSSRYLVKRTGEKVFLECVQDMDHENMFWYRQDPGLGLRLIYFSYDVKMKEKGDIPEGYSVSREKKERFSLILESASTNQTSMYLCASSSAYEQYFGPGTRLTVT.

The chain recombines TRBV10-3 with TRBJ2-7; D may match TRBD1 or TRBD2 (6 bases each). The CDR3 extends over 16 amino acids. CDR1 is ENHRY and CDR2 is SYGVKD in the germline V gene. Trimming removed 2 bases from V and 0 bases from J, with 14 bases in between. The CDR3 sequence: CAISELGGRFSYEQYF. CDR3 in DNA: TGTGCCATCAGTGAGCTGGGGGGCAGGTTCTCCTACGAGCAGTACTTC.

This chain uses TRBV27 with TRBJ2-1, with 11 bases identical to TRBD2. The CDR3 runs to 17 residues. The junction had 10 bases not matched to a gene; V was cut back by 2 bases and J by 7 bases. Looked up from germline, CDR1 is MNHEY and CDR2 is SMNVEV (reference sequence). The CDR3 loop reads CASSLMGTSGSINEQFF. The CDR3 bases are TGTGCCAGCAGTTTAATGGGTACTAGCGGGAGTATAAATGAGCAGTTCTTC.

This sequence joins TRBV29-1 and TRBJ2-5; no definite D call. V dropped 3 bases and J dropped 3 bases, with 11 bases sitting between them. This CDR3 is 13 amino acids long. In germline, CDR1 is SQVTM, CDR2 ANQGSEA. Written as DNA, the CDR3 is TGCAGCGTTGACCCCGCGATTAAAGAGACCCAGTACTTC. Amino acids: CSVDPAIKETQYF.

This clone came up once. The J gene is TRBJ2-7, the V gene TRBV6-1, with a possible D match to TRBD2 (6 bases). V lost 3 bases and J lost 2, with 20 bases in between. The germline V gene encodes CDR1 MNHNS and CDR2 SASEGT. The CDR3 covers 17 residues. CDR3 amino acids: CASSESGRAGLTYEQYF. The CDR3, as DNA: TGTGCCAGCAGTGAGTCAGGGAGAGCGGGCCTAACCTACGAGCAGTACTTC.

The chain links TRBV19 to TRBJ1-1; maybe TRBD1 (5 bases). Deletions cut 1 base from V and 0 bases from J, with 15 bases between. The CDR3 is 17 amino acids. Germline V gene sequence: CDR1 LNHDA, CDR2 SQIVND (reference sequence). CDR3 nucleotides: TGTGCCAGTAGTATAGTGGGGCAGGGAAGGATGAACACTGAAGCTTTCTTT. Translated, it gives CASSIVGQGRMNTEAFF.

This clone has a handful of counts. This chain links TRBV7-8 with TRBJ1-5; 8 bases agree with TRBD1. Germline V gene sequence: CDR1 SGHVS, CDR2 FQNEAQ. V lost 8 bases, J lost 6 bases, and 6 bases stayed unmatched. The CDR3 runs 13 residues. CDR3 protein: CASGAGGFQPQHF. CDR3 nucleotide sequence: TGTGCCAGCGGGGCAGGGGGCTTTCAGCCCCAGCATTTT.